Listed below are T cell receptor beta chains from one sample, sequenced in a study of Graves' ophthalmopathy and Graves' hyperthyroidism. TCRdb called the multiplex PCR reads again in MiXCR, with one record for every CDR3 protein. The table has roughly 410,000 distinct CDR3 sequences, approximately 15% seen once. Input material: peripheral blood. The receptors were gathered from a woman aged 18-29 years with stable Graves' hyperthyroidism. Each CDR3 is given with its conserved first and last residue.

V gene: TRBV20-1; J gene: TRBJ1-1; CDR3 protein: CSARQTMNTEAFF
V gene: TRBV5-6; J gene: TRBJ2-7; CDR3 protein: CASSLPWTRGYEQYF
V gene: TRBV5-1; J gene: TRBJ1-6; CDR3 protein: CASSVTVSENSPLHF
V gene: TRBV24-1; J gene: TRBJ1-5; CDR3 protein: CATSESRYQGQPQHF
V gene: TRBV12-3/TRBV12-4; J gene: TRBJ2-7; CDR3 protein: CASSLPRSGGPYEQYF
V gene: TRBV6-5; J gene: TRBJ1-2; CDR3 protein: CASSYSGGAEGYTF
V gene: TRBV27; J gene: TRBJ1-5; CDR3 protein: CASSKGANNQPQHF
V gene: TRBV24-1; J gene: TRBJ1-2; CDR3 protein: CATSETGHGFYGYTF
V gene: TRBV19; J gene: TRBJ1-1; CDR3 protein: CASRPWTGANTEAFF
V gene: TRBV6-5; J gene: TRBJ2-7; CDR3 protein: CASSYGDLSYEQYF
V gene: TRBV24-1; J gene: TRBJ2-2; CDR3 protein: CATSDLQGADTGELFF
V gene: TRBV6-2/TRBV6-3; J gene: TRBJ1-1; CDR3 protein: CASSFNPGTSNTEAFF
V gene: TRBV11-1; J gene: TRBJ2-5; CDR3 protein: CASSRLTTSGRQETQYF
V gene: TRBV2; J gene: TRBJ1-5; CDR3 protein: CASSRESNQPQHF
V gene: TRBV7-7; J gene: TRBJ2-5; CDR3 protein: CASSPSGLGETQYF
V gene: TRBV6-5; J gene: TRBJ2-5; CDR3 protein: CASAGPTARYQETQYF
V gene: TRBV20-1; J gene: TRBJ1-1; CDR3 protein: CSASPSDRGFTEAFF
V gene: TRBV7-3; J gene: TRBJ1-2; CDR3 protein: CASSPRTHPYYGYTF
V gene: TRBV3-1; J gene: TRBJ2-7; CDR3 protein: CASRRKGTDSYEQYF
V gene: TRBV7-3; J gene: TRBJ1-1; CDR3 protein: CASSPFGRLLGADEAFF
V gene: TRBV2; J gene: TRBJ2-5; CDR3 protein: CATGGLTQYF
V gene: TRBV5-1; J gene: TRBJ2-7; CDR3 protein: CASSPSRWDEQYF
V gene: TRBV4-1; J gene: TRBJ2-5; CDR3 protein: CASSQLAASETQYF
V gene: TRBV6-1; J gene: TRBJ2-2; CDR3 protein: CASSATPGQLFF
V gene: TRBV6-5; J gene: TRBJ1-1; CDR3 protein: CASSYGQGRWNTEAFF
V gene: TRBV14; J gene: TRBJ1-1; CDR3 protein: CASSQESRDRDTEAFF
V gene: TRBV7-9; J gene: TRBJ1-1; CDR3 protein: CASSSVLMNTEAFF
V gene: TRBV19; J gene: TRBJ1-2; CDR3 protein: CATREGNYGYTF
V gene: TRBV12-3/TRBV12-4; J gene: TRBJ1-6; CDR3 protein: CASRSDADNSPLHF